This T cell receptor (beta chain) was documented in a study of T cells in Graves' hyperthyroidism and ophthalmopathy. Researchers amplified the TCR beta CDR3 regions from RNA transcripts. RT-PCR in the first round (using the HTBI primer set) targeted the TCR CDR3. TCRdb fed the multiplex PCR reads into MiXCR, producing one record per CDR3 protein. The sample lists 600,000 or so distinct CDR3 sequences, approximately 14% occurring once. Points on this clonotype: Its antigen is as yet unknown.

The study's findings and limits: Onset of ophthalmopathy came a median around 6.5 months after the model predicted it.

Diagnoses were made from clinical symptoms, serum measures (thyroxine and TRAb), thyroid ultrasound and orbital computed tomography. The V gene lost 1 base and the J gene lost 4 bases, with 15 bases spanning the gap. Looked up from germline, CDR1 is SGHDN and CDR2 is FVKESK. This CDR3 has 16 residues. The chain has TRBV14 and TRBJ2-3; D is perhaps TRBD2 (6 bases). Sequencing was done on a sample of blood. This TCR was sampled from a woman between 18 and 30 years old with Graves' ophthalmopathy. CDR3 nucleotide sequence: TGTGCCAGCAGCCAAGTCACTAGCTCCCAACCAGATACGCAGTATTTT. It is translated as CASSQVTSSQPDTQYF.